The sequence of this T cell receptor beta chain was determined in a study of blood T cell repertoires in COVID-19. The wider study: COVID-19 samples collected from the United States, Italy and Spain covered acute and convalescent phases. T cells, B-cell-depleted T cells, or PBMCs provided the cDNA or gDNA that served as material.

Authors' methods: Amplification from reference gene primers served as the basis for estimated nucleated cell counts. Repertoires were generated with immunoSEQ multiplex PCR, while TCRdb's copy carries only in-frame clones and drops some. The D gene and trimming were derived from the DNA, and the V and J assignments and clone size from that table. The sample holds fewer than 250,000 clones, 92% seen once. With 7 bases removed from V and 2 bases from J, the gap between germline ends came to 19 bases. The CDR3 length is 16 residues. The germline V gene encodes CDR1 SGHTA and CDR2 FQGNSA. The source material was peripheral blood. The chain carries TRBV7-2 and TRBJ2-3, with D perhaps matching TRBD2 (5 bases). The TCR sequence derives from a man younger than 45 with acute or convalescent COVID-19. CDR3 residues: CASMVGSGIFTDTQYF. The CDR3 nucleotides read TGTGCCAGCATGGTCGGCTCGGGGATTTTCACAGATACGCAGTATTTT.